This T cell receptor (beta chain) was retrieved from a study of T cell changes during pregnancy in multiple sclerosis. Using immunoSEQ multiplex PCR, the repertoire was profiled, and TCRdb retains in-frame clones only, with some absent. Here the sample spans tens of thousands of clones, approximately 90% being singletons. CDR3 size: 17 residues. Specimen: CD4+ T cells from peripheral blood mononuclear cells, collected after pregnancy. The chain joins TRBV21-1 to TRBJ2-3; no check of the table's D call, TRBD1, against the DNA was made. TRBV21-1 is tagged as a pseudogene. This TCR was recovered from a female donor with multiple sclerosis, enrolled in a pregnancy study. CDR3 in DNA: TGTGCCAGCAGTAAACCCGTGGGAGACAGGGGCGCAGATACGCAGTATTTT. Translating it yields CASSKPVGDRGADTQYF.